The next 20 T cell receptor beta chains were all read from a single sample in a study of chemoradiotherapy in HPV16-positive cancers. The table came from immunoSEQ multiplex PCR; TCRdb's copy has only in-frame clones and leaves some out. The sample holds some 3,000 clones, around four fifths seen once. The sample here was blood, taken from a patient who underwent chemoradiotherapy. All receptors derive from a human donor with HPV-associated anogenital cancer.

This clone is a singleton in its sample. The chain employs TRBV5-1 and TRBJ2-2, with a weak D call TRBD1 (6 bases). This CDR3 is built from 16 residues. Germline V gene lookup returns CDR1 SGHRS and CDR2 YFSETQ. Trimming pared 4 bases from V and 6 bases from J, leaving 19 bases between. The CDR3 sequence is CASSQSGTSGAGELFF. CDR3 in DNA: TGCGCCAGCAGCCAATCCGGGACCTCAGGGGCCGGGGAGCTGTTTTTT.

The chain employs TRBV7-8 and TRBJ2-7, with 7 nucleotides matching TRBD1. This CDR3 has 12 amino acids. Germline V gene lookup returns CDR1 SGHVS and CDR2 FQNEAQ. The junction had 4 bases not matched to a gene; V was cut back by 8 bases and J by 3 bases. In DNA, the CDR3 is TGTGCCAGCTCGCCAGGGGGCTACGAGCAGTACTTC. Translating it yields CASSPGGYEQYF.

As concerns this clone: At one boundary the junction diverges from the germline segment, which might be a read error. The chain joins TRBV4-1 to TRBJ1-1, with D unclear. Germline V gene sequence: CDR1 MGHRA, CDR2 YSYEKL. The CDR3 totals 16 residues. The CDR3 DNA reads TGCGCCAGCAGCCAAGATCGCCTCCCGGCGAACACTGAAGCTCTCTTT. It yields the protein CASSQDRLPANTEALF.

The CDR3 region has the DNA TGTGCCAGCCAAGCAGGTCCGGACAGGCCCAATCAGCCCCAGCATTTT. Residues: CASQAGPDRPNQPQHF. The chain carries TRBV19 and TRBJ1-5, with 7 bases that match TRBD1. CDR1 is LNHDA, CDR2 SQIVND, per germline (reference sequence). Losses at the gene ends were 9 bases for V and 3 bases for J; bases not matched to a gene: 14. This CDR3 has 16 amino acids.

The count of this clone is one. The chain recombines TRBV30 with TRBJ1-3; unclear D gene. V dropped 0 bases and J dropped 4 bases, with 13 bases sitting between them. This CDR3 is built from 15 residues. Per the germline V gene, CDR1 is GTSNPN and CDR2 is SVGIG (reference sequence). Written as DNA, the CDR3 is TGTGCCTGGAGTGTACCTAGGAGGTCGGGAAACACCATATATTTT. It encodes CAWSVPRRSGNTIYF.

The rearrangement links TRBV30 to TRBJ2-7; D uncertain. V was shortened by 5 bases and J by 1 base, with 6 bases between the two germline ends. In germline, CDR1 is GTSNPN, CDR2 SVGIG (reference sequence). The CDR3 contains 11 residues. The CDR3 DNA reads as TGTGCCTGGGGGATTTCCTACGAGCAGTACTTC. It encodes CAWGISYEQYF. The full variable domain, completed using reference TRBV30 and TRBJ2-7, is SQTIHQWPATLVQPVGSPLSLECTVEGTSNPNLYWYRQAAGRGLQLLFYSVGIGQISSEVPQNLSASRPQDRQFILSSKKLLLSDSGFYLCAWGISYEQYFGPGTRLTVT.

The rearrangement joins TRBV13 to TRBJ2-5; D remains ambiguous. This CDR3 contains 13 residues. CDR1 PRHDT and CDR2 FYEKMQ come from the germline V gene (reference sequence). Deletions cut 0 bases from V and 4 bases from J, with 6 bases between. The CDR3 loop is CASSLGPRETQYF. The CDR3 coding sequence is TGTGCCAGCAGCTTAGGGCCGCGAGAGACCCAGTACTTC.

This chain uses TRBV5-6 with TRBJ2-5; 10 nucleotides align to TRBD2. V lost 3 bases to trimming and J lost 5 bases; unmatched junction nucleotides: 4. The CDR3 has 14 residues. Germline assignment: CDR1 SGHDT and CDR2 YYEEEE. Written as DNA, the CDR3 is TGTGCCAGCAGCTATACTAGCGGGATTGAGACCCAGTACTTC. Translation gives CASSYTSGIETQYF.

This chain connects TRBV11-2 to TRBJ2-3, with TRBD2 identical over 8 bases. In germline, CDR1 is SGHAT, CDR2 FQNNGV. With V trimmed by 3 bases and J by 6 bases, 8 bases remained unmatched. The CDR3 runs 15 residues. This CDR3 is CASSFNGGAPDTQYF. The CDR3 nucleotides are TGTGCCAGCAGCTTTAACGGGGGGGCCCCGGATACGCAGTATTTT.

V usage is TRBV19 and J usage is TRBJ1-1, with TRBD1 as a possible D gene (5 bases). This CDR3 comprises 13 residues. V lost 5 bases, J lost 4 bases, and 11 bases lay in between. Germline values: CDR1 LNHDA, CDR2 SQIVND (reference sequence). The CDR3 protein is CASSLGEGTEAFF. As DNA, the CDR3 is TGTGCCAGTAGTCTAGGGGAGGGCACTGAAGCTTTCTTT.

The chain has TRBV13 and TRBJ1-6; 7 bases are a match to TRBD1. This CDR3 has 20 residues. V gave up 2 bases and J gave up 1 base; unmatched junction bases: 14. Germline V gives CDR1 PRHDT, CDR2 FYEKMQ (reference sequence). The CDR3 protein is CASSLMARRQGRSYNSPLHF. The DNA for the CDR3 is TGTGCCAGCAGCTTAATGGCCCGGAGACAGGGAAGGTCCTATAATTCACCCCTCCACTTT. Full variable domain (missing parts from reference TRBV13 and TRBJ1-6): AAGVIQSPRHLIKEKRETATLKCYPIPRHDTVYWYQQGPGQDPQFLISFYEKMQSDKGSIPDRFSAQQFSDYHSELNMSSLELGDSALYFCASSLMARRQGRSYNSPLHFGNGTRLTVT.

The rearrangement joins TRBV6-5 to TRBJ1-5; D is undetermined. This CDR3 contains 15 residues. CDR1 is MNHEY, CDR2 SVGAGI, per germline. Trimming removed 6 bases from V and 7 bases from J, with 19 bases in between. CDR3 loop: CASSHGPPTKQPQHF. DNA of the CDR3: TGTGCCAGCAGCCACGGGCCTCCGACCAAACAGCCCCAGCATTTT.

The chain recombines TRBV30 with TRBJ1-2; D is unclear. Germline loops: CDR1 GTSNPN, CDR2 SVGIG (reference sequence). With 0 bases removed from V and 8 bases from J, the gap between germline ends came to 13 bases. The CDR3 has 13 residues. CDR3 DNA: TGTGCCTGGAGTGTGGGGAGGGAAGAGGGCTACACCTTC. Encoded protein: CAWSVGREEGYTF.

The chain links TRBV11-2 to TRBJ2-5; D uncertain. The V end was cut by 1 base, the J end by 5 bases, with 8 bases between. Germline lookup yields CDR1 SGHAT and CDR2 FQNNGV. The CDR3 is made up of 13 amino acids. The CDR3 nucleotides read TGTGCCAGCAGCTTAGGGTTTGGGGAGACCCAGTACTTC. This encodes CASSLGFGETQYF.

The chain combines TRBV30 with TRBJ1-6; 9 bases are a match to TRBD1. With V trimmed by 1 base and J by 7 bases, 5 bases remained unmatched. Germline V gives CDR1 GTSNPN, CDR2 SVGIG (reference sequence). The CDR3 has 15 residues. CDR3 DNA: TGTGCCTGGAGTGACAGGGGGCAGAGGAATTCACCCCTCCACTTT. Translation gives CAWSDRGQRNSPLHF.

The rearrangement links TRBV14 to TRBJ1-4; D possibly corresponds to TRBD1 (5 bases). This CDR3 region has 14 residues. The germline V gene encodes CDR1 SGHDN and CDR2 FVKESK. Trimming stripped 1 base from V and 8 bases from J, with 11 bases between. DNA of the CDR3: TGTGCCAGCAGCCAAGTTGGGGGGGAGGAAAAACTGTTTTTT. Translated: CASSQVGGEEKLFF.

This chain joins TRBV30 and TRBJ1-2; TRBD1 might be the D (6 bases). From germline, CDR1 is GTSNPN and CDR2 SVGIG (reference sequence). Deletions cut 2 bases from V and 2 bases from J, with 12 bases between. This CDR3 is built from 14 residues. For the CDR3, the DNA is TGTGCCTGGAGTTCGGGGGGCACAAACTATGGCTACACCTTC. Its protein product is CAWSSGGTNYGYTF.

This chain joins TRBV19 and TRBJ1-2; D unclear. This CDR3 region has 12 residues. The V gene lost 5 bases and the J gene lost 3 bases, with 7 bases spanning the gap. Germline CDR1 is LNHDA and CDR2 is SQIVND (reference sequence). The CDR3 region is CASSREYYGYTF. CDR3 in DNA: TGTGCCAGTAGTCGGGAATACTATGGCTACACCTTC.

Here the CDR3 reads CASSLTPANTGELFF. CDR3 sequence (DNA): TGCGCCAGCAGCTTAACCCCAGCGAACACCGGGGAGCTGTTTTTT. V gene TRBV5-1 combines with J gene TRBJ2-2; D is uncertain. The germline gives CDR1 SGHRS, CDR2 YFSETQ. The CDR3 is made up of 15 amino acids. Trimming took 2 bases from V and 0 from J, leaving 8 bases between them. The full variable domain, rest sourced from reference TRBV5-1 and TRBJ2-2, is KAGVTQTPRYLIKTRGQQVTLSCSPISGHRSVSWYQQTPGQGLQFLFEYFSETQRNKGNFPGRFSGRQFSNSRSEMNVSTLELGDSALYLCASSLTPANTGELFFGEGSRLTVL.

This chain uses TRBV29-1 with TRBJ2-7; D is uncertain. This CDR3 spans 12 amino acids. Trimming shortened V by 4 bases and J by 1 base, and 8 bases separated the two germline ends. Looked up from germline, CDR1 is SQVTM and CDR2 is ANQGSEA. Here the CDR3 reads CSVVGSSYEQYF. The CDR3 DNA reads as TGCAGCGTTGTAGGCAGTTCCTACGAGCAGTACTTC.